These T cell receptor beta chains were read from a single sample in a study of T cell repertoires in cytomegalovirus infection. TCRdb reprocessed the reads via MiXCR and lists one record per CDR3 protein. The sample records under 850,000 distinct CDR3 sequences, less than 40% being singletons. The source material was PBMCs. Receptor source: a human donor in good health (CMV status not recorded). Some clones in this sample may be carry-over from other donors' samples. Each CDR3 is given with its conserved first and last residue. A D gene is named only where the DNA matches it firmly. Only some rows state a clone size, as once, few, many or a class for expanded clones.

abundance	j_gene	d_gene	v_gene	len	CDR3aa	CDR3nt
many	TRBJ2-3	TRBD2	TRBV28	17	CASSLGTSGPKGDTQYF	TGTGCCAGCAGCCTTGGGACTAGCGGCCCAAAAGGGGATACGCAGTATTTT
-	TRBJ1-2	-	TRBV7-8	13	CASSLVEGWGYTF	TGTGCCAGCAGCTTAGTTGAGGGGTGGGGCTACACCTTC
many	TRBJ1-2	-	TRBV5-1	14	CASRQDTTNYGYTF	TGCGCCAGCAGGCAGGACACCACTAACTATGGCTACACCTTC
few	TRBJ1-5	-	TRBV28	12	CASEAGRRPQHF	TGTGCCAGCGAGGCGGGGCGGCGGCCCCAGCATTTT
-	TRBJ2-7	-	TRBV6-5	13	CASSRDIAYEQYF	TGTGCCAGCAGTCGCGACATAGCCTACGAGCAGTACTTC
few	TRBJ2-7	-	TRBV28	16	CASSPPRAGSNWEQYF	TGTGCCAGCAGTCCCCCCCGGGCGGGCTCAAACTGGGAGCAGTACTTC
few	TRBJ2-7	-	TRBV20-1	15	CSAWGRVISSYEQYF	TGCAGTGCGTGGGGGCGGGTGATAAGCTCCTACGAGCAGTACTTC
-	TRBJ2-2	-	TRBV20-1	16	CSARDPANLNTGELFF	TGCAGTGCTAGAGATCCGGCGAATCTGAACACCGGGGAGCTGTTTTTT
few	TRBJ2-7	TRBD1	TRBV24-1	15	CATSDSVDRPYEQYF	TGTGCCACCAGTGATTCTGTGGACAGGCCCTACGAGCAGTACTTC
-	TRBJ1-1	TRBD1	TRBV19	15	CASSAYRGGGTEAFF	TGTGCCAGTAGTGCGTACAGGGGCGGCGGCACTGAAGCTTTCTTT
-	TRBJ2-7	-	TRBV4-1	15	CASSQGPGDAYEQYF	TGCGCCAGCAGCCAAGGGCCAGGGGATGCCTACGAGCAGTACTTC
-	TRBJ1-4	-	TRBV29-1	13	CSAGIGGVGKLFF	TGCAGCGCTGGGATAGGAGGGGTTGGAAAACTGTTTTTT
many	TRBJ2-3	TRBD2	TRBV7-2	15	CASSLTSGLGDTQYF	TGTGCCAGCAGCTTAACTAGCGGGCTTGGAGATACGCAGTATTTT
-	TRBJ2-1	TRBD2	TRBV29-1	15	CSIGTSGSSYNEQFF	TGCAGCATAGGGACTAGCGGGAGTAGCTACAATGAGCAGTTCTTC
-	TRBJ2-3	-	TRBV6-1	13	CASSFGFSDTQYF	TGTGCCAGCAGTTTTGGTTTTTCAGATACGCAGTATTTT
-	TRBJ2-1	TRBD2	TRBV13	18	CASSLDPSGRLSYNEQFF	TGTGCCAGCAGCTTAGACCCTAGCGGGAGACTATCCTACAATGAGCAGTTCTTC
-	TRBJ1-2	-	TRBV19	12	CASNQVGSGYNF	TGTGCCAGTAACCAAGTGGGGAGTGGCTACAACTTC
few	TRBJ2-5	-	TRBV27	15	CASSRTAGYQETQYF	TGTGCCAGCAGTCGGACCGCCGGGTACCAAGAGACCCAGTACTTC
few	TRBJ2-1	-	TRBV29-1	13	CSVGQGGRNEQFF	TGCAGCGTTGGGCAGGGAGGAAGAAATGAGCAGTTCTTC
-	TRBJ1-2	-	TRBV7-3	14	CASSLTPGLYGYTF	TGTGCCAGCAGCTTAACGCCGGGCCTCTATGGCTACACCTTC
few	TRBJ1-5	-	TRBV6-2/TRBV6-3	14	CASSYGGYNQPQHF	TGTGCCAGCAGTTATGGAGGGTACAATCAGCCCCAGCATTTT
few	TRBJ2-3	-	TRBV28	15	CASTLWGRITDTQYF	TGTGCCAGCACTTTATGGGGCAGAATCACAGATACGCAGTATTTT
few	TRBJ2-5	TRBD2	TRBV5-8	20	CASSLDLAWRGILLGETQYF	TGTGCCAGCAGCTTGGATTTGGCGTGGCGGGGGATCCTGCTGGGGGAGACCCAGTACTTC
-	TRBJ1-1	TRBD1	TRBV7-9	19	CASSLGLGTGGAMNTEAFF	TGTGCCAGCAGCTTAGGTCTAGGGACAGGGGGGGCCATGAACACTGAAGCTTTCTTT
-	TRBJ2-1	-	TRBV12-3/TRBV12-4	11	CASSWGVPRDF	TGTGCCAGCAGTTGGGGGGTACCTAGGGACTTC
few	TRBJ2-5	-	TRBV10-3	14	CAISLAEDQETQYF	TGTGCCATCAGCCTCGCGGAAGACCAAGAGACCCAGTACTTC
-	TRBJ1-5	TRBD1	TRBV2	13	CASRGDREQPQHF	TGTGCCAGCAGGGGGGACAGGGAGCAGCCCCAGCATTTT
few	TRBJ1-5	TRBD1	TRBV5-6	19	CASSLSRTGGANSNQPQHF	TGTGCCAGCAGCTTGTCCCGGACAGGGGGCGCGAATAGCAATCAGCCCCAGCATTTT
-	TRBJ2-5	-	TRBV2	12	CASSETRETQYF	TGTGCCAGCAGTGAGACTAGGGAGACCCAGTACTTC
few	TRBJ1-1	-	TRBV6-6	13	CASSYGIPTEAFF	TGTGCCAGCAGTTACGGTATACCCACTGAAGCTTTCTTT
-	TRBJ2-7	-	TRBV4-2	14	CASSQERQSYEQYF	TGTGCCAGCAGCCAAGAGCGACAGTCCTACGAGCAGTACTTC
many	TRBJ1-1	-	TRBV7-8	14	CASSLSALEDEAFF	TGTGCCAGCAGCTTATCGGCCTTGGAGGATGAAGCTTTCTTT
few	TRBJ2-7	-	TRBV20-1	12	CSATRSSYEQYF	TGCAGTGCTACGCGGAGCTCCTACGAGCAGTACTTC
-	TRBJ2-7	-	TRBV19	14	CASSSRGPQREQYF	TGTGCCAGTAGTTCGAGGGGACCACAGAGGGAGCAGTACTTC
-	TRBJ2-7	-	TRBV28	15	CASIRGGPQGYEQYF	TGTGCCAGCATTAGGGGCGGGCCACAGGGCTACGAGCAGTACTTC
-	TRBJ1-3	-	TRBV30	12	CAWPDTGNTIYF	TGTGCCTGGCCCGACACTGGAAACACCATATATTTT
-	TRBJ2-5	TRBD1	TRBV23-1	16	CASSQSSDRGGETQYF	TGCGCCAGCAGTCAATCCTCAGACAGGGGTGGAGAGACCCAGTACTTC
-	TRBJ1-4	-	TRBV6-5	17	CASTPRAGLGTNEKLFF	TGTGCCAGCACCCCCCGAGCAGGGTTGGGAACTAATGAAAAACTGTTTTTT
few	TRBJ1-5	-	TRBV4-1	17	CASTQEGGLSSNQPQHF	TGCGCCAGCACTCAAGAGGGGGGGCTCTCGAGCAATCAGCCCCAGCATTTT
many	TRBJ1-5	-	TRBV7-2	15	CASSLSTGSNQPQHF	TGTGCCAGCAGCTTAAGCACAGGTAGCAATCAGCCCCAGCATTTT
-	TRBJ2-5	-	TRBV7-7	17	CASTLGAGPSTQETPYF	TGTGCTAGCACCTTAGGGGCAGGGCCCTCTACACAAGAGACCCCGTACTTC
-	TRBJ2-3	-	TRBV14	15	CASSQDRWLGDTQYF	TGTGCCAGCAGCCAAGATCGTTGGTTAGGGGATACGCAGTATTTT
-	TRBJ1-3	TRBD1	TRBV6-5	15	CATTGTGVAGNTIYF	TGTGCCACCACCGGGACAGGGGTCGCTGGAAACACCATATATTTT
once	TRBJ1-1	-	TRBV7-4	12	CASRSTTIEAFF	TGTGCCAGCAGATCGACAACGATAGAAGCTTTCTTT
-	TRBJ1-2	-	TRBV2	12	CASSERRGGGTF	TGTGCCAGCAGTGAACGCAGGGGAGGAGGCACCTTC
-	TRBJ1-5	-	TRBV29-1	15	CSVEEGGVGNQPQHF	TGCAGCGTTGAAGAGGGGGGGGTAGGGAATCAGCCCCAGCATTTT
few	TRBJ1-2	-	TRBV7-9	14	CASIQGFDLGGYTF	TGTGCCAGCATCCAAGGTTTCGATCTCGGCGGCTACACCTTC
-	TRBJ2-2	TRBD2	TRBV11-2	17	CASSSKALAGGTGELFF	TGTGCCAGCAGCTCCAAAGCACTAGCGGGGGGGACCGGGGAGCTGTTTTTT
-	TRBJ1-4	-	TRBV11-2	14	CASSLNARAEKLFF	TGTGCCAGCAGCTTAAACGCCAGGGCCGAAAAACTGTTTTTT
-	TRBJ1-1	-	TRBV7-2	14	CASSRPQGFTEAFF	TGTGCCAGCAGCCGCCCACAGGGTTTCACTGAAGCTTTCTTT
-	TRBJ2-3	-	TRBV20-1	14	CSARKGPGTDTQYF	TGCAGTGCTAGGAAGGGACCCGGCACAGATACGCAGTATTTT
-	TRBJ1-2	-	TRBV27	13	CASKGSANYGYTF	TGTGCCAGCAAGGGGTCAGCTAACTATGGCTACACCTTC